Each of the 32 T cell receptor beta chains below was sequenced from the same sample in a study of cytotoxic CD8 clonotypes in ibrutinib-treated CLL. Here immunoSEQ multiplex PCR was the method, and the copy in TCRdb shows in-frame clones only, minus some. The sample consists of 200,000 to 250,000 clones, 79% of them appearing once. Sequences were derived from PBMCs, sampled after 12 months of ibrutinib treatment. Source of these receptors: a human donor with chronic lymphocytic leukemia.

The rearrangement links TRBV7-9 to TRBJ1-4; D unclear. Germline CDR1 SEHNR, CDR2 FQNEAQ (reference sequence). This CDR3 contains 12 residues. V was pared by 6 bases and J by 1 base, with 3 bases between. The CDR3 protein is CASRETNEKLFF. In DNA, the CDR3 is TGTGCCAGCAGGGAAACTAATGAAAAACTGTTTTTT.

The table lists this clone with a count of one. CDR3 residues: CASSYELGIGTEAFF. CDR3 in DNA: TGTGCCAGCAGTTACGAGTTGGGGATCGGAACTGAAGCTTTCTTT. The V call is TRBV6-5, the J call TRBJ1-1; D not certain. The CDR3 spans 15 residues. Trimming cost V 2 bases and J 5 bases, with 15 bases left between them. The germline gives CDR1 MNHEY, CDR2 SVGAGI.

This chain uses TRBV4-1 with TRBJ2-1; 11 positions agree with TRBD2. Trimming removed 10 bases from V and 5 bases from J; junction bases left unmatched: 10. The CDR3 extends over 15 amino acids. Germline V gene sequence: CDR1 MGHRA, CDR2 YSYEKL. CDR3 amino acids: CATMPLAGGDNEQFF. The CDR3 DNA reads TGCGCCACCATGCCTTTAGCGGGAGGGGACAATGAGCAGTTCTTC.

The CDR3 protein is CASSVSGGAGDTEAFF. The CDR3, as DNA: TGTGCCAGCAGCGTATCCGGGGGCGCCGGGGACACTGAAGCTTTCTTT. V usage is TRBV9 and J usage is TRBJ1-1; a weak D match, TRBD1 (6 bases). This CDR3 is built from 16 residues. Trimming removed 1 base from V and 3 bases from J, with 16 bases in between. From germline, CDR1 is SGDLS and CDR2 YYNGEE.

In its sample, this clone was seen a few times. The V call is TRBV5-4, the J call TRBJ1-3; no clear D. In germline, CDR1 is SGHNT, CDR2 YYREEE (reference sequence). V lost 4 bases and J 6 bases, leaving 11 bases between the germline ends. There are 13 residues in the CDR3. The CDR3 region is CASSADLENTIYF. The CDR3 region has the DNA TGTGCCAGCAGCGCGGACCTAGAAAACACCATATATTTT.

V usage is TRBV27 and J usage is TRBJ2-7, with D possibly being TRBD1 (5 bases). V shed 2 bases and J shed 5 bases, with 13 bases lying between them. Germline V gene data show CDR1 as MNHEY and CDR2 as SMNVEV (reference sequence). This CDR3 contains 14 residues. DNA for the CDR3: TGTGCCAGCAGTTTAGGGGCGTCACGGCACGAGCAGTACTTC. Translation gives CASSLGASRHEQYF.

The chain combines TRBV21-1 with TRBJ1-5; TRBD1 was called by the table and not checked on the DNA. TRBV21-1 is tagged as a pseudogene. The CDR3 runs 22 residues. This chain's CDR3 is CASSKVRVSGQTNYYSNQPQHF. In DNA form, the CDR3 reads TGTGCCAGCAGCAAAGTGCGGGTCAGCGGACAGACAAATTACTATAGCAATCAGCCCCAGCATTTT.

V is TRBV27 and J is TRBJ2-5; no firm D call. Matching the DNA end better, TRBJ2-7 makes the J call doubtful. The V gene's germline CDR1 is MNHEY and CDR2 SMNVEV (reference sequence). The CDR3 length is 14 residues. The CDR3 DNA sequence: TGTGCCAGCAGCTCCATCCTTTTCGGGTACGAGCAGTACTTC. It encodes CASSSILFGYEQYF.

V gene TRBV9 combines with J gene TRBJ1-4; D gene ambiguous. V was shortened by 0 bases and J by 4 bases, with 13 bases between the two germline ends. The CDR3 sequence is 16 residues long. Germline lookup yields CDR1 SGDLS and CDR2 YYNGEE. The CDR3 region is CASSVVPASGNEKLFF. The CDR3 coding sequence is TGTGCCAGCAGCGTAGTGCCGGCTTCGGGTAATGAAAAACTGTTTTTT.

The chain recombines TRBV30 with TRBJ1-6; 7 bases align to TRBD1. J gave up 0 bases and V 4 bases, and 3 bases lay outside the gene matches. This CDR3 contains 15 residues. Germline V gives CDR1 GTSNPN, CDR2 SVGIG (reference sequence). The CDR3 spells CAWKGQPSYNSPLHF. CDR3 sequence (DNA): TGTGCCTGGAAGGGACAGCCCTCCTATAATTCACCCCTCCACTTT.

The CDR3: CASSLEWTGAGNEKLFF. CDR3 DNA: TGCGCCAGCAGCTTGGAATGGACAGGGGCCGGTAATGAAAAACTGTTTTTT. The V gene is TRBV5-1, the J gene TRBJ1-4; TRBD1 matches 9 bases. This CDR3 comprises 17 residues. The germline V gene has CDR1 SGHRS and CDR2 YFSETQ. With V trimmed by 0 bases and J by 4 bases, 7 bases remained unmatched.

This clone showed up just once. The chain has TRBV28 and TRBJ2-5; D is undetermined. Germline CDR1 reads MDHEN; CDR2 reads SYDVKM. Trimming left V 4 bases short and J 7 bases short, with 13 bases between. The CDR3 extends over 13 amino acids. The CDR3: CASSSLILGTQYF. Here the CDR3 DNA reads TGTGCCAGCAGTTCTCTCATACTGGGGACCCAGTACTTC.

The chain recombines TRBV18 with TRBJ2-1; D is perhaps TRBD2 (6 bases). V shed 3 bases and J shed 6 bases, with 12 bases lying between them. The CDR3 covers 14 residues. The germline gives CDR1 KGHSH, CDR2 LQKENI. This chain's CDR3 is CASSPPGDFNEQFF. As DNA, the CDR3 is TGTGCCAGCTCACCCCCGGGAGACTTCAATGAGCAGTTCTTC.

This sequence joins TRBV28 and TRBJ2-7; D not certain. With 6 bases removed from V and 3 bases from J, the gap between germline ends came to 24 bases. This CDR3 is built from 17 residues. Germline CDR1 is MDHEN and CDR2 is SYDVKM. This chain's CDR3 is CASSWNLRVPTIYEQYF. The CDR3 coding sequence is TGTGCCAGCAGCTGGAACCTCCGGGTTCCTACCATCTACGAGCAGTACTTC.

V is TRBV10-3 and J is TRBJ2-7; 7 nucleotides agree with TRBD2. V shed 10 bases, J shed 2 bases, and the junction held 11 bases outside the gene matches. This CDR3 has 14 amino acids. Germline V gene data show CDR1 as ENHRY and CDR2 as SYGVKD. This CDR3 reads CASDLGGGTYEQYF. The CDR3 region has the DNA TGTGCCAGCGATTTGGGGGGAGGGACCTACGAGCAGTACTTC.

V gene TRBV18 combines with J gene TRBJ1-2, with a possible D match to TRBD1 (5 bases). CDR1 and CDR2 from the germline V gene are KGHSH and LQKENI. The CDR3 consists of 13 residues. Trimming stripped 8 bases from V and 4 bases from J, with 14 bases between. Written as DNA, the CDR3 is TGTGCCAGCGCCCCGGCAGGGCCCTATGGCTACACCTTC. Translating gives CASAPAGPYGYTF.

This chain links TRBV30 with TRBJ2-7; D is possibly TRBD2 (6 bases). This CDR3 is built from 14 residues. V was clipped by 0 bases and J by 6 bases, with 15 bases between them. The germline V gene has CDR1 GTSNPN and CDR2 SVGIG (reference sequence). The CDR3 spells CAWSVGGGPGEQYF. DNA of the CDR3: TGTGCCTGGAGTGTCGGGGGAGGTCCGGGCGAGCAGTACTTC.

The chain has TRBV5-1 and TRBJ1-1; 9 nucleotides line up with TRBD1. J was trimmed by 0 bases and V by 2 bases; bases with no gene match: 5. Germline CDR1 reads SGHRS; CDR2 reads YFSETQ. This CDR3 is 16 amino acids long. The CDR3 DNA sequence: TGCGCCAGCAGCTTACAGACAGGGGGGATGAACACTGAAGCTTTCTTT. The encoded protein is CASSLQTGGMNTEAFF.

The chain is built from TRBV6-6 and TRBJ1-1; tentative D call: TRBD1 (5 bases). From germline, CDR1 is MNHNY and CDR2 SVGAGI (reference sequence). The ends were cut back, 4 bases at V and 5 bases at J, with 11 bases in the middle. The CDR3 is 13 residues long. The CDR3 DNA follows: TGTGCCAGCAGTTCCGACAGTTCAACTGAAGCTTTCTTT. Residues: CASSSDSSTEAFF.

The CDR3 nucleotides read TGTGCCAGCAGTTTAACCCATTTGAACACTGAAGCTTTCTTT. Translating it yields CASSLTHLNTEAFF. This sequence joins TRBV27 and TRBJ1-1; D is ambiguous. This CDR3 is 14 amino acids long. CDR1 MNHEY and CDR2 SMNVEV come from the germline V gene (reference sequence). V lost 2 bases to trimming and J lost 0 bases, with 7 bases between them.

The sample holds a few counts of this clone. The chain recombines TRBV5-1 with TRBJ1-6, with D uncertain. Germline CDR1 and CDR2: SGHRS and YFSETQ. The CDR3 loop spans 14 amino acids. The V and J ends lost 0 bases and 9 bases respectively, with 10 bases between them. In DNA form, the CDR3 reads TGCGCCAGCAGCTTGGGGGGAGCTGGTTCACCCCTCCACTTT. It yields the protein CASSLGGAGSPLHF.

The V and J genes are TRBV28 and TRBJ1-1; 9 bases agree with TRBD1. Germline values: CDR1 MDHEN, CDR2 SYDVKM. The CDR3 is made up of 12 amino acids. The V and J ends lost 5 bases and 14 bases, in that order; junction bases with no gene match: 9. The CDR3 spells CASSLRRDRVFF. The CDR3, as DNA: TGTGCCAGCAGTCTCCGACGGGACAGGGTCTTCTTT.

This chain links TRBV7-9 with TRBJ2-5; D is uncertain. Trimming removed 4 bases from V and 0 bases from J, with 9 bases in between. The CDR3 contains 14 residues. The germline gives CDR1 SEHNR, CDR2 FQNEAQ (reference sequence). CDR3 in DNA: TGTGCCAGCAGCTCCAGGATACACCAAGAGACCCAGTACTTC. Its translation is CASSSRIHQETQYF.

The chain employs TRBV18 and TRBJ1-2; TRBD1 agrees at 7 bases. After removal of 6 bases from V and 4 bases from J, the junction contained 11 bases not matched to a gene. Germline values: CDR1 KGHSH, CDR2 LQKENI. The CDR3 totals 15 residues. The CDR3 sequence: CASSPDRVSSYGYTF. In DNA form, the CDR3 reads TGTGCCAGCTCGCCCGACAGGGTATCTTCCTATGGCTACACCTTC.

This clone was observed once. V and J are TRBV18 and TRBJ2-1, with a tentative D call TRBD1 (6 bases). This CDR3 is built from 17 residues. Germline loops: CDR1 KGHSH, CDR2 LQKENI. Trimming took 3 bases from V and 0 from J, leaving 15 bases between them. The CDR3 loop reads CASSPIQGFSSYNEQFF. CDR3 sequence (DNA): TGTGCCAGCTCACCCATACAGGGCTTCAGCTCCTACAATGAGCAGTTCTTC.

The chain carries TRBV11-3 and TRBJ2-3; 14 bases align to TRBD2. From germline, CDR1 is SGHNT and CDR2 YENEEA. V shed 3 bases, J shed 3 bases, and the junction held 5 bases outside the gene matches. The CDR3 is 17 residues long. CDR3 bases: TGTGCCAGCAGCTTCACGGGACTAGCGGGGGCGACAGATACGCAGTATTTT. Protein product: CASSFTGLAGATDTQYF.

The table lists this clone with a few counts. V usage is TRBV6-5 and J usage is TRBJ2-7; TRBD2 might be the D (5 bases). This CDR3 has 13 amino acids. Trimming removed 4 bases from V and 7 bases from J, with 14 bases in between. The germline V gene has CDR1 MNHEY and CDR2 SVGAGI. Here the CDR3 DNA reads TGTGCCAGCAGTTTCAATGAGGGCCTAGAGCAGTACTTC. Translated: CASSFNEGLEQYF.

This clone has only a few counts. V gene TRBV25-1 combines with J gene TRBJ1-5; a weak D match, TRBD1 (6 bases). CDR3 length equals 14 residues. V shed 3 bases and J shed 7 bases, with 13 bases lying between them. Per germline, CDR1 MGHDK and CDR2 SYGVNS. DNA of the CDR3: TGTGCCAGCAGTGATGGGGGCCCAGACCAGCCCCAGCATTTT. This sequence encodes CASSDGGPDQPQHF.

CDR3 nucleotides: TGTGCCAGCAACGGCAGGGTTGGCGGGGAGCTGTTTTTT. Its translation is CASNGRVGGELFF. The chain is built from TRBV28 and TRBJ2-2, with D possibly TRBD1 on 5 matching bases. V lost 7 bases to trimming and J lost 7 bases, with 13 bases between them. Germline V gives CDR1 MDHEN, CDR2 SYDVKM. This CDR3 contains 13 residues.

The CDR3 loop is CASRGGANTGELFF. Here the CDR3 DNA reads TGTGCCAGCAGAGGAGGGGCGAACACCGGGGAGCTGTTTTTT. The V gene is TRBV9, the J gene TRBJ2-2, with D perhaps TRBD2 (6 bases). The CDR3 is 14 residues long. The germline V gene has CDR1 SGDLS and CDR2 YYNGEE. Trimming stripped 5 bases from V and 0 bases from J, with 8 bases between.

With respect to this clone: The identical CDR3 is also encoded by other nucleotide sequences in the sample. The chain uses TRBV6-5 and TRBJ2-7, with TRBD1 identical over 7 bases. Germline CDR1 MNHEY, CDR2 SVGAGI. CDR3 length: 14 residues. The trim removed 2 bases at V and 3 bases at J, leaving 4 bases unmatched. CDR3 loop: CASSYDRAGYEQYF. CDR3 nucleotide sequence: TGTGCCAGCAGTTACGACAGGGCCGGCTACGAGCAGTACTTC.

This chain uses TRBV27 with TRBJ2-3, with unresolved D. Deletions cut 4 bases from V and 2 bases from J, with 10 bases between. The CDR3 spans 14 residues. CDR1 is MNHEY, CDR2 SMNVEV, per germline (reference sequence). CDR3 region: CASSSNVPTDTQYF. DNA of the CDR3: TGTGCCAGCAGTTCGAATGTTCCCACAGATACGCAGTATTTT.